One and the same sample provided the 10 T cell receptor beta chains below, sequenced in a study of T cell changes during pregnancy in multiple sclerosis. The repertoire was sequenced with immunoSEQ multiplex PCR; TCRdb's copy has only in-frame clones and lacks some. The repertoire includes tens of thousands of clones, approximately 90% of them detected once, and roughly 4% sits in the top ten. Source: CD8+ T cells from peripheral blood mononuclear cells, taken in the second trimester of pregnancy. Source of these receptors: a female donor with multiple sclerosis, enrolled in a pregnancy study.

The CDR3 DNA follows: TGTGCCAGCAGCTTGGGGACTAGCCGTGATGAGCAGTTCTTC. It specifies CASSLGTSRDEQFF. V is TRBV5-4 and J is TRBJ2-1; 8 bases match TRBD2. The CDR3 totals 14 residues. V shed 0 bases and J 8 bases; nucleotides not matched to a gene: 4. The germline V gene has CDR1 SGHNT and CDR2 YYREEE (reference sequence).

This chain links TRBV7-9 with TRBJ2-2, with D perhaps matching TRBD2 (5 bases). This CDR3 comprises 16 residues. Germline-derived CDR1 and CDR2 are SEHNR and FQNEAQ (reference sequence). Trimming took 3 bases from V and 1 from J, leaving 12 bases between them. CDR3 nucleotide sequence: TGTGCCAGCAGCTTGGAGGAGTGGGGGAACACCGGGGAGCTGTTTTTT. Translating gives CASSLEEWGNTGELFF.

With respect to this clone: The same CDR3 can be traced to other DNA sequences in this sample. The chain links TRBV6-4 to TRBJ2-7, with 8 bases fitting TRBD2. V gave up 3 bases and J gave up 0 bases; unmatched junction bases: 4. The CDR3 totals 15 residues. From germline, CDR1 is MRHNA and CDR2 SNTAGT. CDR3 coding DNA: TGTGCCAGCAGTGAAGGTCTAGCGGGCTCCTACGAGCAGTACTTC. Translated: CASSEGLAGSYEQYF.

This sequence joins TRBV2 and TRBJ2-1, with 7 bases matching TRBD1. Germline V gene data show CDR1 as SNHLY and CDR2 as FYNNEI. V lost 7 bases to trimming and J lost 4 bases; unmatched junction nucleotides: 1. This CDR3 is 12 amino acids long. The CDR3 coding sequence is TGTGCCAGCACGGACAGGTACAATGAGCAGTTCTTC. Encoded protein: CASTDRYNEQFF.

The chain links TRBV9 to TRBJ2-3; 10 nucleotides line up with TRBD2. Germline CDR1 and CDR2: SGDLS and YYNGEE. V gave up 1 base and J gave up 0 bases; unmatched junction bases: 8. This CDR3 region has 18 residues. This CDR3 reads CASSVKKLAGQSTDTQYF. In nucleotides, the CDR3 is TGTGCCAGCAGCGTAAAGAAACTAGCGGGACAAAGCACAGATACGCAGTATTTT.

This clone was detected only a few times. The chain has TRBV5-1 and TRBJ1-1; the D gene is possibly TRBD1 (6 bases). This CDR3 is 13 amino acids long. In germline, CDR1 is SGHRS, CDR2 YFSETQ. Trimming left V 3 bases short and J 9 bases short, with 15 bases between. The CDR3 protein is CASSSPRQEQAFF. In DNA, the CDR3 is TGCGCCAGCAGCTCCCCCCGACAGGAACAAGCTTTCTTT.

This clone was seen only once. The chain is built from TRBV5-4 and TRBJ1-3; D uncertain. Germline CDR1 and CDR2: SGHNT and YYREEE (reference sequence). This CDR3 contains 13 residues. The germline V and J ends were trimmed by 2 bases and 4 bases, with 7 bases remaining between them. This CDR3 is CASSFTTGNTIYF. CDR3 nucleotide sequence: TGTGCCAGCAGCTTTACGACAGGAAACACCATATATTTT.

J is TRBJ2-7 and V is TRBV7-9, with D possibly being TRBD2 (5 bases). This CDR3 contains 13 residues. Germline loops: CDR1 SEHNR, CDR2 FQNEAQ (reference sequence). The ends were cut back, 1 base at V and 3 bases at J, with 7 bases in the middle. This chain's CDR3 is CASSLEAGYEQYF. The CDR3 DNA sequence: TGTGCCAGCAGCTTAGAGGCGGGCTACGAGCAGTACTTC. The full variable domain, with the rest looked up from reference TRBV7-9 and TRBJ2-7, is DTGVSQNPRHKITKRGQNVTFRCDPISEHNRLYWYRQTLGQGPEFLTYFQNEAQLEKSRLLSDRFSAERPKGSFSTLEIQRTEQGDSAMYLCASSLEAGYEQYFGPGTRLTVT.

The rearrangement joins TRBV4-1 to TRBJ1-1, with 8 bases matching TRBD1. CDR1 MGHRA and CDR2 YSYEKL come from the germline V gene. This CDR3 has 15 residues. Trimming took 4 bases from V and 6 from J; bases not matched to a gene: 10. The CDR3 loop reads CASSPPGQGLAEAFF. CDR3 bases: TGCGCCAGCAGCCCTCCCGGACAGGGTTTGGCTGAAGCTTTCTTT.

This chain connects TRBV4-1 to TRBJ1-4; perhaps TRBD1 as D (5 bases). Germline V gene lookup returns CDR1 MGHRA and CDR2 YSYEKL. This CDR3 has 14 residues. Trimming removed 2 bases from V and 7 bases from J, with 11 bases in between. CDR3 DNA sequence: TGCGCCAGCAGCCAACAGGGAGGGGTTGAAAAACTGTTTTTT. Amino acids: CASSQQGGVEKLFF.